This T cell receptor beta chain comes out of a study of cytotoxic CD8 clonotypes in ibrutinib-treated CLL. Study as a whole: The patients comprised roughly 12 relapsed/refractory and more than 14 treatment-naive cases, roughly 18 IGHV unmutated. Overall study findings and caveats: Stable or contracted on treatment, public clonotypes were also uncommon. Clonality climbed at ibrutinib response, then dropped toward baseline at progression.

Concerning this clone itself: The antigen is not known.

V dropped 0 bases and J dropped 2 bases, with 9 bases sitting between them. CDR3 size: 15 residues. From germline, CDR1 is LGHNA and CDR2 YNFKEQ. Profiling relied on immunoSEQ multiplex PCR, and the TCRdb table lists in-frame clones only, not all of them. The data contain 20,000 or so clones, approximately 74% of them singletons. This sequence was found in a human donor with chronic lymphocytic leukemia. The V gene is TRBV4-2, the J gene TRBJ2-3; D not certain. The source material was PBMCs, sampled before ibrutinib treatment. The CDR3 region has the DNA TGTGCCAGCAGCCAAGATCCCCTACCCACAGATACGCAGTATTTT. Its translation is CASSQDPLPTDTQYF.